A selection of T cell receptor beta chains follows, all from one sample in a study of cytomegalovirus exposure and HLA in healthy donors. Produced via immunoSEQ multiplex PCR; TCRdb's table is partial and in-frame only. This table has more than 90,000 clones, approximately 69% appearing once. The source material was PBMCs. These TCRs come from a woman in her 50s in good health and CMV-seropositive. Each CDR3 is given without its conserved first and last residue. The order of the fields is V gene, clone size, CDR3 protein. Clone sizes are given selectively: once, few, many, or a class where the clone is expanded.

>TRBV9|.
ASSVAGRGVLNEQF
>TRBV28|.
ASSLTGYQETQY
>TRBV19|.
ASSISYRGGQPQH
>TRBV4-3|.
ASSQTSEHTSGRSYEQY
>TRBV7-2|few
ASSLVGRGFNEKLF
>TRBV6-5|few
ASSFPNTGGPETQY
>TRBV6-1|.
ASSEEEIALAKNIQY
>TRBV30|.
ACRDSRFILYGYT
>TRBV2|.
ASSEGTGGREQY
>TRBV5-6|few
ASSPDFYNEQF
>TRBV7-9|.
ASIMGLGGVNGYT
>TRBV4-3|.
ASSPGGSGGSHEQF
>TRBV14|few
ASSRPGHRGNYGYT
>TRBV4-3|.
ASSQEAGTNQPQH
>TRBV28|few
ASSPPRLSTDTQY
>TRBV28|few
ASSRVNTEAF
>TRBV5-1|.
ASSSGQGPYNEQF
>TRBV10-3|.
AISETTVEPQH
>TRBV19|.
ASSILGAPTEAF
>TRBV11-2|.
ASSLETGMAEKLF
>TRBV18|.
ASCTGTSYEQY
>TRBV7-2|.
ASSSYRDRDNYGYT
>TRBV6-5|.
ASRSGIASNEKLF
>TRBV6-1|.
ASSEASRFPEAF